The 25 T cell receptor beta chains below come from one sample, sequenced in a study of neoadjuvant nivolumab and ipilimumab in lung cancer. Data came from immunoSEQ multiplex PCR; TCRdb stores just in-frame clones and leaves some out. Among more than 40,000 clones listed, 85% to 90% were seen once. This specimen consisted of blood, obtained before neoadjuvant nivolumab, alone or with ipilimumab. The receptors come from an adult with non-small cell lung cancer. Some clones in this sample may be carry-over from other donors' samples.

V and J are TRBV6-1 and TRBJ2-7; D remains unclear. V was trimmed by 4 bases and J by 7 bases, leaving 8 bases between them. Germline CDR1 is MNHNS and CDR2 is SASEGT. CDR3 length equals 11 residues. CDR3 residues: CASSAVVEQYF. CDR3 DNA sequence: TGTGCCAGCAGTGCAGTGGTTGAGCAGTACTTC.

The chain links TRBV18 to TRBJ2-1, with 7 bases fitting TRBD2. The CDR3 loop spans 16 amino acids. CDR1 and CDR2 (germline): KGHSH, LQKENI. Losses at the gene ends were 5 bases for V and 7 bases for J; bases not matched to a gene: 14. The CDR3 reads CASSVYVASGSNEQFF. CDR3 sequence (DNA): TGTGCCAGCTCAGTGTATGTTGCTAGCGGCTCTAATGAGCAGTTCTTC.

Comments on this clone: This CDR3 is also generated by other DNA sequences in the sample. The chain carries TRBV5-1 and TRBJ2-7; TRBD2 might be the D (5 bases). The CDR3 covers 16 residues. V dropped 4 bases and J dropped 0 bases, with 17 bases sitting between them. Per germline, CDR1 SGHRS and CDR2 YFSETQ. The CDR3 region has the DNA TGCGCCAGCAGCCCCTTCGGACTCCTGAGCTCCTACGAGCAGTACTTC. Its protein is CASSPFGLLSSYEQYF. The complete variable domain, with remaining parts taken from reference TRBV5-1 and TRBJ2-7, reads KAGVTQTPRYLIKTRGQQVTLSCSPISGHRSVSWYQQTPGQGLQFLFEYFSETQRNKGNFPGRFSGRQFSNSRSEMNVSTLELGDSALYLCASSPFGLLSSYEQYFGPGTRLTVT.

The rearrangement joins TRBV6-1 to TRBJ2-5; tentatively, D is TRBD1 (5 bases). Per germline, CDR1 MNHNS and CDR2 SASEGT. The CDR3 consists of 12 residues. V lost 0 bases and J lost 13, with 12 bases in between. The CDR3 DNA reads TGTGCCAGCAGTGAAGCCTGGGGCCGCGGGTACTTC. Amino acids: CASSEAWGRGYF.

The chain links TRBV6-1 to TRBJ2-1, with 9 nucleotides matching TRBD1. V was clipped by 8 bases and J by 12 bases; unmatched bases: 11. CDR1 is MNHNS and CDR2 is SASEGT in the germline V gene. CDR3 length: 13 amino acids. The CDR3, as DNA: TGTGCCAGCCTCCGGGACAGGGTCAACGGGCAGTTCTTC. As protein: CASLRDRVNGQFF.

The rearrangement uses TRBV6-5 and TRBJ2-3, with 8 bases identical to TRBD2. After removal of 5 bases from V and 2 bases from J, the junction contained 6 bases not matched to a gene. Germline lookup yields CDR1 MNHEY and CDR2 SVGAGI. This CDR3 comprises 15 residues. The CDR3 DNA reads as TGTGCCAGCAGTAAGAGCGGGAGAGACACAGATACGCAGTATTTT. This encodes CASSKSGRDTDTQYF.

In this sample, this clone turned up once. CDR3 residues: CASRQSLRGVYGYTF. CDR3 nucleotides: TGTGCCAGCAGGCAATCACTCAGGGGAGTCTATGGCTACACCTTC. The chain combines TRBV6-5 with TRBJ1-2; possible D gene TRBD1, 6 bases. Germline CDR1 reads MNHEY; CDR2 reads SVGAGI. The CDR3 totals 15 residues. The V and J ends lost 6 bases and 4 bases respectively, with 18 bases between them.

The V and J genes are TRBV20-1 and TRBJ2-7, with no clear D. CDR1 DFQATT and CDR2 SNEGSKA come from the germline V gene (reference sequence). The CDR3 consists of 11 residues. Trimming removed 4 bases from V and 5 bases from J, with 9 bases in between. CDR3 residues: CSATLGDEQYF. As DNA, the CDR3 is TGCAGTGCTACCTTGGGTGACGAGCAGTACTTC.

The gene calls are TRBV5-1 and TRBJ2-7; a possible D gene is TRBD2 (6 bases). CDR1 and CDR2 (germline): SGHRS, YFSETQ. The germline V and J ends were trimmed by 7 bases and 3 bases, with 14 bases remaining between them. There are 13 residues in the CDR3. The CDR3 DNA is TGCGCCAGCGGCGCAGCGGGCGGCTACGAGCAGTACTTC. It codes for CASGAAGGYEQYF.

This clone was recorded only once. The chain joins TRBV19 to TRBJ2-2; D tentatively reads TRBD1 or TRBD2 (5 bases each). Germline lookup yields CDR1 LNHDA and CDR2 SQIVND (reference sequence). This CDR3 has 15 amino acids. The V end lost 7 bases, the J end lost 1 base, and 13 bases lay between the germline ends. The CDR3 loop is CASKEGRGNTGELFF. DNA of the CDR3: TGTGCCAGTAAAGAGGGTAGGGGGAACACCGGGGAGCTGTTTTTT.

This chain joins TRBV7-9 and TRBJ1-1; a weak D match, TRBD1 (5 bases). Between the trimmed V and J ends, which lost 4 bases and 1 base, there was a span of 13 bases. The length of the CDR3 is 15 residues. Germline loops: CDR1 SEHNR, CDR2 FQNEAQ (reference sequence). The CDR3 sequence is CASSSQPGGNTEAFF. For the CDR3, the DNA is TGTGCCAGCAGCTCCCAACCTGGGGGGAACACTGAAGCTTTCTTT.

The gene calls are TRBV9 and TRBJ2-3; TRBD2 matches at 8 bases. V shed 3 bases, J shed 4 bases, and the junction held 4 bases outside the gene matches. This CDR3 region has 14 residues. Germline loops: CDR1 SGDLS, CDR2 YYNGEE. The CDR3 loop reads CASSAGGGPDTQYF. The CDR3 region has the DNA TGTGCCAGCAGCGCGGGAGGGGGACCAGATACGCAGTATTTT.

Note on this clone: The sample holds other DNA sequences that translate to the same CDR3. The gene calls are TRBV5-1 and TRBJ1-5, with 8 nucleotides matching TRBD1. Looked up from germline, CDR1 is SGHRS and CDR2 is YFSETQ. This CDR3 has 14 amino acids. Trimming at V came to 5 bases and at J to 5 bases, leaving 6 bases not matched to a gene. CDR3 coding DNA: TGCGCCAGCAGTTTAGGACAGGGACATCAGCCCCAGCATTTT. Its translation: CASSLGQGHQPQHF.

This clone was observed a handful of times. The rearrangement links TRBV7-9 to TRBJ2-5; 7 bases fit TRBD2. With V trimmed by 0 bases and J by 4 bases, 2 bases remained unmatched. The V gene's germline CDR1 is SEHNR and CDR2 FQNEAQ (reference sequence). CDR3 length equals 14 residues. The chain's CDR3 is CASSLARERETQYF. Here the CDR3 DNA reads TGTGCCAGCAGCTTAGCGCGGGAGCGAGAGACCCAGTACTTC.

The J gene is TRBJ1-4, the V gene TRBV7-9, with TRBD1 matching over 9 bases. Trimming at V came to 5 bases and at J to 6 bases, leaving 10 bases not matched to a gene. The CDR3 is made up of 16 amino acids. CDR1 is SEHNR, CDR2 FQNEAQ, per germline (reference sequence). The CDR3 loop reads CASSVDRGSHHEKLFF. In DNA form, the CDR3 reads TGTGCCAGCAGCGTTGACAGGGGGTCCCATCATGAAAAACTGTTTTTT.

The CDR3 nucleotides are TGTGCCAGCAGCTTTGTACTAGAGGAGACCCAGTACTTC. It translates to CASSFVLEETQYF. The V call is TRBV7-9, the J call TRBJ2-5; tentatively, D is TRBD2 (5 bases). The CDR3 length is 13 residues. Per the germline V gene, CDR1 is SEHNR and CDR2 is FQNEAQ (reference sequence). V was shortened by 3 bases and J by 5 bases, with 10 bases between the two germline ends.

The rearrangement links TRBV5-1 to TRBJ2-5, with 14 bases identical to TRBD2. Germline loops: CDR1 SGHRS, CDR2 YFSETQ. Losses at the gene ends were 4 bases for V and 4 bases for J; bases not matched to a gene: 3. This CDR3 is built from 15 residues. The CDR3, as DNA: TGCGCCAGCAGCGGCGGGACTAGCGGGAGAGAGACCCAGTACTTC. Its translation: CASSGGTSGRETQYF.

In nucleotides, the CDR3 is TGTGCCAGCAAGAGGGATCCTCAAGAGACCCAGTACTTC. Translating gives CASKRDPQETQYF. The rearrangement links TRBV2 to TRBJ2-5; D is possibly TRBD2 (5 bases). The ends were cut back, 7 bases at V and 2 bases at J, with 11 bases in the middle. This CDR3 spans 13 amino acids. Germline V CDR1 and CDR2: SNHLY, FYNNEI. Combining the CDR3 with reference TRBV2 and TRBJ2-5 gives the whole variable domain EPEVTQTPSHQVTQMGQEVILRCVPISNHLYFYWYRQILGQKVEFLVSFYNNEISEKSEIFDDQFSVERPDGSNFTLKIRSTKLEDSAMYFCASKRDPQETQYFGPGTRLLVL.

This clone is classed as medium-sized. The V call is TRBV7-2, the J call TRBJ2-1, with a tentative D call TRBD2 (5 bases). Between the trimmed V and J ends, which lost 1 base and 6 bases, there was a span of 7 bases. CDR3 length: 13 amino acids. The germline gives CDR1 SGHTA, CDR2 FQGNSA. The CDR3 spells CASSLGGRNEQFF. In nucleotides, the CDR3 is TGTGCCAGCAGCTTAGGAGGGCGCAATGAGCAGTTCTTC.

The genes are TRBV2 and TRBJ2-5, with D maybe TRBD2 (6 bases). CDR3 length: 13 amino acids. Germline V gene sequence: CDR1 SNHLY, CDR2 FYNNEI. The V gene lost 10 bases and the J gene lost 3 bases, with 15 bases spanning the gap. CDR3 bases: TGTGCCACCCAACCAGGCGGGGAAGAGACCCAGTACTTC. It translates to CATQPGGEETQYF.

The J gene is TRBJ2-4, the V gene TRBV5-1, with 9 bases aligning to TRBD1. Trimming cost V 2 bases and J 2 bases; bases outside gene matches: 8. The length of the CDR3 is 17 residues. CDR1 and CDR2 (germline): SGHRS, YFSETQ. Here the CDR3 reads CASSLSGTGNTKNIQYF. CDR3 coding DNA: TGCGCCAGCAGCTTATCTGGGACAGGGAATACCAAAAACATTCAGTACTTC.

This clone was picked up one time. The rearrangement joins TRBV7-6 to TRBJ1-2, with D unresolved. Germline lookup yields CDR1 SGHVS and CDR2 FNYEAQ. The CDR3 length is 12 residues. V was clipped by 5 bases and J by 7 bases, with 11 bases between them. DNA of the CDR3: TGTGCCAGCAGCCAACTTCTCGGTGGCTACACCTTC. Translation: CASSQLLGGYTF.

The CDR3: CASSVSNQPQHF. The CDR3 nucleotides read TGTGCCAGCAGCGTTAGCAATCAGCCCCAGCATTTT. This sequence joins TRBV6-1 and TRBJ1-5; D unresolved. CDR1 and CDR2 (germline): MNHNS, SASEGT. V was clipped by 6 bases and J by 0 bases, with 3 bases between them. The CDR3 has 12 residues.

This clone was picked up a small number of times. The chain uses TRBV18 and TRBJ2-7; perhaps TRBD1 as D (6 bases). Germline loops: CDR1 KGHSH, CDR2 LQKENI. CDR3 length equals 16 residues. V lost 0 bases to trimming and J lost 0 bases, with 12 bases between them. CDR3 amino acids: CASSPPDRFGSYEQYF. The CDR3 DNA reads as TGTGCCAGCTCACCACCTGACAGGTTTGGCTCCTACGAGCAGTACTTC.

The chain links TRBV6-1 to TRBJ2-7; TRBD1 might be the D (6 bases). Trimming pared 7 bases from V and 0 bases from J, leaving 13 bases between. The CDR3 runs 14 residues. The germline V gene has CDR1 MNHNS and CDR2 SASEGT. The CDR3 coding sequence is TGTGCCAGCACCTTTGACAGGCCCTCCTACGAGCAGTACTTC. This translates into CASTFDRPSYEQYF.